This is a list of T cell receptor beta chains from one sample in a study of shared clonotypes between healthy human individuals. The assay was immunoSEQ multiplex PCR, and TCRdb's table has in-frame clones only and misses some. The table includes around 2.5 million clones, 80% to 95% detected once. Sequenced sample: naive CD4+ T cells from PBMCs. The receptor set was obtained from a man between 18 and 35 years old in good health. Some clones in this sample may be carry-over from other donors' samples. Each CDR3 is given with its conserved first and last residue. Each record gives: D gene, clone size, V gene, J gene, CDR3 DNA, CDR3 protein. D genes are given only for firm matches. Clone size is not always given. Where it is, it says once, few, many or a class for expanded clones.

d_call: -; clone_size: -; v_call: TRBV7-2; j_call: TRBJ2-3; cdr3_nt: TGTGCCAGCAGCTTAGCCCGTGACACAGATACGCAGTATTTT; cdr3_aa: CASSLARDTDTQYF
d_call: -; clone_size: -; v_call: TRBV6-1; j_call: TRBJ1-1; cdr3_nt: TGTGCCAGCAGTGAGTCGGGACGGAATGAAGCTTTCTTT; cdr3_aa: CASSESGRNEAFF
d_call: -; clone_size: -; v_call: TRBV30; j_call: TRBJ1-6; cdr3_nt: TGTGCCAGCCCGGGGGATCATAATTCACCCCTCCACTTT; cdr3_aa: CASPGDHNSPLHF
d_call: TRBD1; clone_size: -; v_call: TRBV2; j_call: TRBJ1-1; cdr3_nt: TGTGCCAGCAGTGAAGGGACAGGGGGCACCTTT; cdr3_aa: CASSEGTGGTF
d_call: TRBD1; clone_size: -; v_call: TRBV14; j_call: TRBJ2-3; cdr3_nt: TGTGCCAGCAGCCCGGGACAGGGGGCGCGGACGCAGTATTTT; cdr3_aa: CASSPGQGARTQYF
d_call: -; clone_size: -; v_call: TRBV6-1; j_call: TRBJ2-1; cdr3_nt: TGTGCCAGCACGGGCAGGGGTTCCTACAATGAGCAGTTCTTC; cdr3_aa: CASTGRGSYNEQFF
d_call: -; clone_size: -; v_call: TRBV25-1; j_call: TRBJ2-2; cdr3_nt: TGTGCCAGCAGTAGGACAGTACCGAACACCGGGGAGCTGTTTTTT; cdr3_aa: CASSRTVPNTGELFF
d_call: TRBD2; clone_size: -; v_call: TRBV7-8; j_call: TRBJ2-7; cdr3_nt: TGTGCCAGCAGCGAGCGGGGTGGAGGCTACGAGCAGTACTTC; cdr3_aa: CASSERGGGYEQYF
d_call: -; clone_size: once; v_call: TRBV29-1; j_call: TRBJ2-5; cdr3_nt: TGCAGCGCCGTACCCAGAGTAGGGCAAGAGACCCAGTACTTC; cdr3_aa: CSAVPRVGQETQYF
d_call: -; clone_size: -; v_call: TRBV27; j_call: TRBJ2-1; cdr3_nt: TGTGCCAGCAGTCCGCCGCTGGGGAGGTCGATCTACAATGAGCAGTTCTTC; cdr3_aa: CASSPPLGRSIYNEQFF
d_call: TRBD2; clone_size: -; v_call: TRBV7-2; j_call: TRBJ2-7; cdr3_nt: TGTGCCAGCAGCTTAGTCCTAGCGGGGTCCTACGAGCAGTACTTC; cdr3_aa: CASSLVLAGSYEQYF